This T cell receptor (beta chain) is from a study of post-analysis software for immune sequencing data. Study background: Relapsing-remitting, secondary progressive and progressive-relapsing forms of multiple sclerosis all featured among disease courses.

TCR beta cDNA libraries included unique molecular identifiers. Researchers reported 520,000 or so cDNA molecules coming from approximately 0.95 to 9.8 million T cells. TCRdb used MiXCR to reprocess the PCR reads, holding one entry per CDR3 protein. The sample has hundreds of thousands of distinct CDR3 sequences, around 37% seen once. Study-wide points: Diversity measured as normalized Chao1 was significantly lower in multiple sclerosis patients than in controls. F measure clustering grouped samples strongly by preparation batch.

Comments on this clonotype: Its specificity is not known.

Sequencing input: blood. The receptor's source is a girl aged 5-17 years with multiple sclerosis.

CDR3: CASSRQKDYGYTF. The CDR3 DNA reads as TGTGCCAGCAGCCGACAGAAAGACTATGGCTACACCTTC. The chain uses TRBV6-5 and TRBJ1-2; the D gene is possibly TRBD1 (5 bases). Germline V CDR1 and CDR2: MNHEY, SVGAGI. The CDR3 covers 13 residues. The V gene lost 6 bases and the J gene lost 3 bases, with 11 bases spanning the gap.